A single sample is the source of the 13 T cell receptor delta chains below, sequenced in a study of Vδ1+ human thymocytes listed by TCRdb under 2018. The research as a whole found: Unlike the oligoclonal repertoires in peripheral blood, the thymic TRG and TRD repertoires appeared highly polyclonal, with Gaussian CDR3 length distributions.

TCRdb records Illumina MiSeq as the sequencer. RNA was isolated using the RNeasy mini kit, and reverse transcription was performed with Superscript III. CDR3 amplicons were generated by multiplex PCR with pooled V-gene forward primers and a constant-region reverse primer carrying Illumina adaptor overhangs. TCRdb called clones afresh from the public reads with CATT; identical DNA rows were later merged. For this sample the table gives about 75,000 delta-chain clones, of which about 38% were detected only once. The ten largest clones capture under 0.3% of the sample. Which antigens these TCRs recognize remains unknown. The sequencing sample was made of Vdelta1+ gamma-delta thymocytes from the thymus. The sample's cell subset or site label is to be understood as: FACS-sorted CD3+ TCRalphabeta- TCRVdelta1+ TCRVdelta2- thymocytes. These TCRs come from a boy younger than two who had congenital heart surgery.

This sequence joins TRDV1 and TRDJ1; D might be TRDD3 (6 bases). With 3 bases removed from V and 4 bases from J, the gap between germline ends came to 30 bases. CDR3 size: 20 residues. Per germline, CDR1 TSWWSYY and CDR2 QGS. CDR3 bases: TGTGCTCTTGGGGACCACTTTCCTTCTCGGATGGGGGTTTATCGCGATAAACTCATCTTT. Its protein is CALGDHFPSRMGVYRDKLIF.

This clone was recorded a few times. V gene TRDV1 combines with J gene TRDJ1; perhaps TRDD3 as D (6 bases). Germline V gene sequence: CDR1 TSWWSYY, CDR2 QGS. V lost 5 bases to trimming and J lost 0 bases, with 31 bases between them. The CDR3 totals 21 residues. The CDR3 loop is CALGTFSSRGDGSGYTDKLIF. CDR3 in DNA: TGTGCTCTTGGGACCTTTTCCTCACGAGGGGATGGTTCCGGATACACCGATAAACTCATCTTT.

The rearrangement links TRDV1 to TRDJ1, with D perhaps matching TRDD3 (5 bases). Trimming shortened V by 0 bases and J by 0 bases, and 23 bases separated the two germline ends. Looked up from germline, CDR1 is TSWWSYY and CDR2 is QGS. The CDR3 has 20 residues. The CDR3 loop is CALGELERALGPVYTDKLIF. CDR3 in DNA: TGTGCTCTTGGGGAACTCGAGAGAGCTCTGGGACCTGTATACACCGATAAACTCATCTTT.

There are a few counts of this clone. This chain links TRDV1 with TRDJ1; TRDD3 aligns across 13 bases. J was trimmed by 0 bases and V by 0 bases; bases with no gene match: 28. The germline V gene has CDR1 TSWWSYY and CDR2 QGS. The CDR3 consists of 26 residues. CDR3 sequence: CALGELPIKYWGIRGSEVQYTDKLIF. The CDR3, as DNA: TGTGCTCTTGGGGAACTCCCTATCAAGTACTGGGGGATACGCGGGTCCGAGGTCCAGTACACCGATAAACTCATCTTT.

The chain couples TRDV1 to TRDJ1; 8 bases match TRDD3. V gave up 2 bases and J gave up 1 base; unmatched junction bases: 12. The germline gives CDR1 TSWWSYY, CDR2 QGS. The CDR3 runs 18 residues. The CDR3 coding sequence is TGTGCTCTTGGGGAAGATTGGGGGGATAGGAGGGGCACCGATAAACTCATCTTT. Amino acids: CALGEDWGDRRGTDKLIF.

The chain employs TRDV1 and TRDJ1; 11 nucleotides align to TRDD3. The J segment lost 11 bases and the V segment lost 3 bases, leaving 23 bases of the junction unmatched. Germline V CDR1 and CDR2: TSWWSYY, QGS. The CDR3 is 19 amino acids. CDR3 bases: TGTGCTCTTGGGGAGATAGGGGGACTGGGGGATATGCCCCCCAAGCGGCTCATCTTT. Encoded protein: CALGEIGGLGDMPPKRLIF.

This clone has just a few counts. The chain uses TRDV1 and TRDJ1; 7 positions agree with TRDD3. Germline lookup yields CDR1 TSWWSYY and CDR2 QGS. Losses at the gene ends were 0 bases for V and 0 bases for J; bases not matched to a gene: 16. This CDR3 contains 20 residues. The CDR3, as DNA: TGTGCTCTTGGGGAACTATTAAAGGTACTGGGGAATATCTACACCGATAAACTCATCTTT. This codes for CALGELLKVLGNIYTDKLIF.

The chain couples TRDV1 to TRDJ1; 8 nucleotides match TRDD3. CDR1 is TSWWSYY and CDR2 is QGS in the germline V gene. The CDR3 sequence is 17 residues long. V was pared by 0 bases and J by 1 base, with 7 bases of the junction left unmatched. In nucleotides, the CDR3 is TGTGCTCTTGGGGAACTTATCGGGGGGATATCCACCGATAAACTCATCTTT. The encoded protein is CALGELIGGISTDKLIF.

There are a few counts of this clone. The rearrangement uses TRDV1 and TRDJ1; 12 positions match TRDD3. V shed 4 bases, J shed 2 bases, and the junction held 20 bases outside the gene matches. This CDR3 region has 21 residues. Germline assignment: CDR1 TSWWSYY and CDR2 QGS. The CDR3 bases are TGTGCTCTTGGGGTTGGACGTGAGGCTTACTGGGGGATACCTGGGACCGATAAACTCATCTTT. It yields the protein CALGVGREAYWGIPGTDKLIF.

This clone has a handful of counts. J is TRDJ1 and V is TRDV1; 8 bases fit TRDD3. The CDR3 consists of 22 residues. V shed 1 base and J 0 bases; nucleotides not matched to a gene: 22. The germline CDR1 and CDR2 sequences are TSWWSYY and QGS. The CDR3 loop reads CALGEPFSLGRTWGSHTDKLIF. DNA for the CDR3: TGTGCTCTTGGGGAACCATTTTCCTTAGGGAGGACCTGGGGGAGCCACACCGATAAACTCATCTTT.

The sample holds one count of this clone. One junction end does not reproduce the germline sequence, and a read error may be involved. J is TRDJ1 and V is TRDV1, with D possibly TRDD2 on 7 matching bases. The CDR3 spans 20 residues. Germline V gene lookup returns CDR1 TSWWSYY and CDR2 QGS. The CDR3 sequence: CALGETPSWLGIQYTDKRIF. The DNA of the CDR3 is TGTGCTCTTGGGGAAACTCCTTCCTGGTTGGGGATTCAGTACACCGATAAACGCATCTTT.

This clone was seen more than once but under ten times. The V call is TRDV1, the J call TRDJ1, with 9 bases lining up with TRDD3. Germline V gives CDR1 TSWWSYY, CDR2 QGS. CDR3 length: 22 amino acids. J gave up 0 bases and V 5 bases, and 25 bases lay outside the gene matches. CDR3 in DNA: TGTGCTCTTGGGAGCCGAGGGCCTTCCCCCCCGTACTGGGGGAGTTACACCGATAAACTCATCTTT. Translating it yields CALGSRGPSPPYWGSYTDKLIF.

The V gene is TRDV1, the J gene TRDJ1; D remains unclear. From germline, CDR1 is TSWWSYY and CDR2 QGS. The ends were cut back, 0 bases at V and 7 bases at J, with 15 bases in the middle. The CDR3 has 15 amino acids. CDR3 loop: CALGELNVQCGKLIF. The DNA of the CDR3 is TGTGCTCTTGGGGAACTAAATGTTCAGTGTGGTAAACTCATCTTT.